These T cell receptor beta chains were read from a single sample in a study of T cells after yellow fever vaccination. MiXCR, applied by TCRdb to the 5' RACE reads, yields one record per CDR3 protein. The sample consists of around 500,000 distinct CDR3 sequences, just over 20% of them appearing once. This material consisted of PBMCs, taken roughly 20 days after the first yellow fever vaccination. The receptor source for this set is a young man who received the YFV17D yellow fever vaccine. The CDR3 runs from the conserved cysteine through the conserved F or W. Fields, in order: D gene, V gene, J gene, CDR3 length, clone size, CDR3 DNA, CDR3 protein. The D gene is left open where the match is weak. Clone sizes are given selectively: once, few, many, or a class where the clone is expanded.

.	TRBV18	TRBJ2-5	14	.	TGTGCCAGCTCACCCCTCTCCGGCCAAGAGACCCAGTACTTC	CASSPLSGQETQYF
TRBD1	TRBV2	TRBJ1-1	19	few	TGTGCCAGCAGTGACCCCCTCGGACAGGTTCGAGGGATGAACACTGAAGCTTTCTTT	CASSDPLGQVRGMNTEAFF
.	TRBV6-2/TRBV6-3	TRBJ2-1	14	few	TGTGCCAGCAGTTATACGGGGGAAGACAATGAGCAGTTCTTC	CASSYTGEDNEQFF
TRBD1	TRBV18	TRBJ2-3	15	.	TGTGCCAGCTCAGCCGGACAGGGAGGCACAGATACGCAGTATTTT	CASSAGQGGTDTQYF
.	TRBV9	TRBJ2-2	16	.	TGTGCCAGCAGCGTAACGGGACCTCATTACGCCGGGGAGCTGTTTTTT	CASSVTGPHYAGELFF
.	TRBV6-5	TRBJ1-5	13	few	TGTGCCAGCAGTTACGCCGAACGCCAGCCCCAGCATTTT	CASSYAERQPQHF
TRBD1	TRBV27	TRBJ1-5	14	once	TGTGCCAGCAGTGTACAGGGGGCAGATCAGCCCCAGCATTTT	CASSVQGADQPQHF
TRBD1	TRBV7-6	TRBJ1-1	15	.	TGTGCCAGCAGCTTAGCGGAGACAGGGGGGACTGAAGCTTTCTTT	CASSLAETGGTEAFF
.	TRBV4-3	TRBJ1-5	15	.	TGCGCCAGCAGCCCCCTCGTGGGTAGCAATCAGCCCCAGCATTTT	CASSPLVGSNQPQHF
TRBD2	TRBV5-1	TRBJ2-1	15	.	TGCGCCAGCAGCGTCGGACTAGCGGCCAACAATGAGCAGTTCTTC	CASSVGLAANNEQFF
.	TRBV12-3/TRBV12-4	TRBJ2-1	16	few	TGTGCCAGCAGTTTAGGAGAGCGGATCTCCTACAATGAGCAGTTCTTC	CASSLGERISYNEQFF
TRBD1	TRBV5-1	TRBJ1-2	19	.	TGCGCCAGCAGCCCCCCACCCGGCAGGGGGATGGATCGGCACTATGGCTACACCTTC	CASSPPPGRGMDRHYGYTF
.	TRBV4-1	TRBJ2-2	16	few	TGCGCCAGCAGCCTTACTACAGGGGGAGGGACCGGGGAGCTGTTTTTT	CASSLTTGGGTGELFF
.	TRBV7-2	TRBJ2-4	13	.	TGTGCCAGCAGAGACCCGCCGGGGGACATTCAGTACTTC	CASRDPPGDIQYF
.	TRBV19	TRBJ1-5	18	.	TGTGCCAGTAGTATAGTTCCACAAGTCTCGTATAGCAATCAGCCCCAGCATTTT	CASSIVPQVSYSNQPQHF
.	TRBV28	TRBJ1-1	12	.	TGTGCCAGCAGTCCATGGGGGTTGAGAGCTTTCTTT	CASSPWGLRAFF
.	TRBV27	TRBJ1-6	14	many	TGTGCCAGCAGTTGGGTTGGGGGGGGCTCACCCCTCCACTTT	CASSWVGGGSPLHF
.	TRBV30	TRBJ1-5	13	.	TGTGCCTGGAGTGCCAATAGCAATCAGCCCCAGCATTTT	CAWSANSNQPQHF
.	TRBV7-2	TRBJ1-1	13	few	TGTGCCAGCAGCTTAGTCAGGGACACTGAAGCTTTCTTT	CASSLVRDTEAFF
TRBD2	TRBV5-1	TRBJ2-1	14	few	TGCGCCAGCAGCTTCCAGCGGGGGGGCGATGAGCAGTTCTTC	CASSFQRGGDEQFF
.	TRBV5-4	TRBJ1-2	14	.	TGTGCCAGCAGCCCGACCTCAAATCAAGTTACGTGGACCTTC	CASSPTSNQVTWTF
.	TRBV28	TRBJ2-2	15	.	TGTGCCAGCTGGGGTAGCGGCCCGAACACCGGGGAGCTGTTTTTT	CASWGSGPNTGELFF
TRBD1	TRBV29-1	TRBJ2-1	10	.	TGCAGCGTTACAGGGGATGAGCAGTTCTTC	CSVTGDEQFF
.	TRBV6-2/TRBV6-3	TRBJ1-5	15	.	TGTGCCAGCAGACCCACCCGTTATAGCAATCAGCCCCAGCATTTT	CASRPTRYSNQPQHF
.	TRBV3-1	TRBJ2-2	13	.	TGTGCCAGCAGCCGAACAGGGACCGGGGAGCTGTCTTTT	CASSRTGTGELSF
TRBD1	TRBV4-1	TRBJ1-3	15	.	TGCGCCAGCAGCCTGAGGACAGGGGGACGAAACACCATATATTTT	CASSLRTGGRNTIYF
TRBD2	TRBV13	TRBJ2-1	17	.	TGTGCCAGCAGCCTCACCCGCGGGGGGGTACCTTACAATGAGCAGTTCTTC	CASSLTRGGVPYNEQFF
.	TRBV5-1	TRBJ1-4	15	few	TGCGCCAGCAGCCAAGCCACGGGGCACGAAGTAAAACTGTTTTTT	CASSQATGHEVKLFF
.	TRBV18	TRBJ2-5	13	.	TGTGCTAGCTCACCATTAAAGGAAGAGACCCAGTACTTC	CASSPLKEETQYF
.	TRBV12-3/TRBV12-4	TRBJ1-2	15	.	TGTGCCAGCAGTTTGGTCCCCCCGGGGGCCCTTGGCTACACCTTC	CASSLVPPGALGYTF
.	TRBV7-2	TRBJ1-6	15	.	TGTGCCAGCAGCTTACGGCCGGACCCTAATTCACCCCTCCACTTT	CASSLRPDPNSPLHF
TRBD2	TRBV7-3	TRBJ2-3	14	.	TGTGCCAGCAGCTCGACTAGCGGGGCAAATACGCAGTATTTT	CASSSTSGANTQYF
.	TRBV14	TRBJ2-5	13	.	TGTGCCAGCAGCCTCTTGGCTAGTCCTACCCAGTACTTC	CASSLLASPTQYF